Each of the 17 T cell receptor beta chains below was sequenced from the same sample in a study of PD-1 blockade in mismatch repair-deficient tumors listed by TCRdb under 2017. Library method: the immunoSEQ multiplex PCR assay. TCRdb took over this immuneACCESS table, retaining in-frame rearrangements with V and J assigned. Such tables are incomplete; in checked studies, under half of the missing clones stem from an unresolved V gene, and the remainder is unexplained. This sample gives about 14,000 clones in total; around 87% of them show up just once. Over 4.5% of the sample belongs to the ten largest clones. The antigens these receptors bind are not known. Taken with the paper, the label for time point translates to: roughly 11-day in vitro stimulation with candidate neoantigen peptide 6. The specimen was cells cultured in vitro, collected from a patient treated with pembrolizumab. The source of these receptors is an adult with mismatch repair-deficient cancer.

The chain links TRBV28 to TRBJ2-7; 9 positions match TRBD1. The germline V gene has CDR1 MDHEN and CDR2 SYDVKM. V shed 7 bases and J 3 bases; nucleotides not matched to a gene: 10. CDR3 length: 15 residues. The CDR3 here is CASTVGGTGHYEQYF. DNA of the CDR3: TGTGCCAGCACCGTGGGGGGGACAGGGCACTACGAGCAGTACTTC.

CDR3 in DNA: TGTGCCAGCAGTGAAGAGGGCGGGAGGGCCTACGAGCAGTACTTC. Translating gives CASSEEGGRAYEQYF. The chain combines TRBV6-1 with TRBJ2-7; TRBD2 matches 9 bases. The germline V gene has CDR1 MNHNS and CDR2 SASEGT. Trimming at V came to 1 base and at J to 2 bases, leaving 3 bases not matched to a gene. The CDR3 contains 15 residues.

The J gene is TRBJ2-7, the V gene TRBV5-1, with TRBD2 identical over 15 bases. Trimming cost V 6 bases and J 7 bases; bases outside gene matches: 8. Per the germline V gene, CDR1 is SGHRS and CDR2 is YFSETQ. The CDR3 totals 15 residues. The CDR3 region is CASMGQGLAGGEQYF. For the CDR3, the DNA is TGCGCCAGCATGGGTCAGGGACTAGCGGGAGGAGAGCAGTACTTC.

The gene calls are TRBV7-8 and TRBJ2-2; D remains unclear. Germline lookup yields CDR1 SGHVS and CDR2 FQNEAQ. V gave up 2 bases and J gave up 0 bases, with 13 bases separating them. This CDR3 has 17 amino acids. The CDR3 DNA follows: TGTGCCAGCAGCTTAAGAAGTCCCATAGCGAACACCGGGGAGCTGTTTTTT. This gives the protein CASSLRSPIANTGELFF.

By sample fraction, this clone is medium-sized. This sequence joins TRBV30 and TRBJ2-2, with a possible D match to TRBD2 (6 bases). V lost 5 bases and J 7 bases, leaving 8 bases between the germline ends. The germline V gene has CDR1 GTSNPN and CDR2 SVGIG (reference sequence). CDR3 length equals 11 residues. The CDR3 sequence: CAWGGGGELFF. DNA of the CDR3: TGTGCCTGGGGGGGAGGCGGGGAGCTGTTTTTT.

This chain uses TRBV5-5 with TRBJ2-7; D not certain. V was trimmed by 1 base and J by 2 bases, leaving 10 bases between them. This CDR3 has 14 amino acids. Germline V gives CDR1 SGHKS, CDR2 YYEKEE (reference sequence). CDR3 in amino acids: CASSLNPRTYEQYF. The CDR3 DNA sequence: TGTGCCAGCAGCTTGAACCCGAGAACCTACGAGCAGTACTTC.

The chain links TRBV6-6 to TRBJ2-1; 7 bases are shared with TRBD2. The CDR3 loop spans 15 amino acids. Germline V lookup: CDR1 MNHNY, CDR2 SVGAGI (reference sequence). Unmatched junction bases numbered 8, after V lost 6 bases and J lost 3 bases. CDR3 residues: CASSSGGGNYNEQFF. Written as DNA, the CDR3 is TGTGCCAGCAGCTCGGGGGGAGGGAACTACAATGAGCAGTTCTTC.

The J gene is TRBJ2-7, the V gene TRBV4-1; weak D call: TRBD1 (5 bases). The CDR3 has 15 residues. Looked up from germline, CDR1 is MGHRA and CDR2 is YSYEKL. V lost 2 bases, J lost 3 bases, and 14 bases lay in between. The CDR3 sequence is CASSQHTTGFYEQYF. CDR3 in DNA: TGCGCCAGCAGCCAACACACTACAGGATTCTACGAGCAGTACTTC.

The V gene is TRBV6-4, the J gene TRBJ2-3, with 12 bases lining up with TRBD1. The CDR3 has 16 residues. Per germline, CDR1 MRHNA and CDR2 SNTAGT. J lost 4 bases, V lost 4 bases, and 6 bases had no gene match. The CDR3 is CASSVSGTGGADTQYF. CDR3 nucleotide sequence: TGTGCCAGCAGTGTCTCCGGGACAGGGGGCGCAGATACGCAGTATTTT.

The J gene is TRBJ2-1, the V gene TRBV10-3; TRBD2 matches 8 bases. Germline trimming cut 4 bases from V and 8 bases from J; bases unmatched to any gene: 1. This CDR3 is 12 amino acids long. Germline lookup yields CDR1 ENHRY and CDR2 SYGVKD. The DNA for the CDR3 is TGTGCCATCAGTGGTAGCGGGGATGAGCAGTTCTTC. Encoded protein: CAISGSGDEQFF.

The chain recombines TRBV7-2 with TRBJ2-7; D may be TRBD1 (5 bases). This CDR3 has 13 residues. V lost 4 bases, J lost 1 base, and 8 bases lay in between. Germline assignment: CDR1 SGHTA and CDR2 FQGNSA. The CDR3 DNA reads TGTGCCAGCAGCTCCAGGGCTTCCTACGAGCAGTACTTC. As protein: CASSSRASYEQYF.

CDR3 residues: CASSLGSLDEQYF. The CDR3 DNA reads as TGTGCCAGCAGCTTGGGGAGTTTGGACGAGCAGTACTTC. V gene TRBV5-6 combines with J gene TRBJ2-7; D unresolved. The germline CDR1 and CDR2 sequences are SGHDT and YYEEEE. This CDR3 has 13 residues. The V end lost 0 bases, the J end lost 5 bases, and 9 bases lay between the germline ends.

The V and J genes are TRBV7-9 and TRBJ2-7; tentative D call: TRBD1 (6 bases). The ends were cut back, 3 bases at V and 6 bases at J, with 12 bases in the middle. CDR3 length: 13 residues. CDR1 and CDR2 from the germline V gene are SEHNR and FQNEAQ (reference sequence). For the CDR3, the DNA is TGTGCCAGCAGCTTCCCAGGGGCAGTCGAGCAGTACTTC. Translation gives CASSFPGAVEQYF.

J is TRBJ1-1 and V is TRBV20-1; no reliable D call. V was trimmed by 5 bases and J by 0 bases, leaving 4 bases between them. CDR3 size: 11 residues. Per the germline V gene, CDR1 is DFQATT and CDR2 is SNEGSKA (reference sequence). CDR3 loop: CSAFMNTEAFF. The CDR3 DNA reads TGCAGTGCTTTCATGAACACTGAAGCTTTCTTT.

The chain recombines TRBV9 with TRBJ2-3, with a possible D match to TRBD2 (6 bases). Germline-derived CDR1 and CDR2 are SGDLS and YYNGEE. The V and J ends lost 4 bases and 5 bases respectively, with 14 bases between them. The CDR3 spans 14 residues. As DNA, the CDR3 is TGTGCCAGCAGCACCCCGGGGGTTCAAGATACGCAGTATTTT. This sequence encodes CASSTPGVQDTQYF. Variable domain in full (rest from reference TRBV9 and TRBJ2-3): DSGVTQTPKHLITATGQRVTLRCSPRSGDLSVYWYQQSLDQGLQFLIQYYNGEERAKGNILERFSAQQFPDLHSELNLSSLELGDSALYFCASSTPGVQDTQYFGPGTRLTVL.

The chain uses TRBV6-5 and TRBJ1-2; D is unresolved. The CDR3 covers 14 residues. Trimming took off 3 bases at V and 0 bases at J, with 8 bases between the two ends. Germline assignment: CDR1 MNHEY and CDR2 SVGAGI. The CDR3 DNA sequence: TGTGCCAGCAGTTATCGGGAAGCTAACTATGGCTACACCTTC. Translation gives CASSYREANYGYTF.

V gene TRBV7-6 combines with J gene TRBJ1-2; D uncertain. The V end lost 1 base, the J end lost 3 bases, and 6 bases lay between the germline ends. Germline V gene sequence: CDR1 SGHVS, CDR2 FNYEAQ. The CDR3 totals 13 residues. The CDR3 sequence: CASSLGLDYGYTF. CDR3 DNA: TGTGCCAGCAGCTTAGGGTTGGACTATGGCTACACCTTC.